The clone carrying this T cell receptor beta chain has just a few counts. This sample was taken from a study of T cell changes during pregnancy in multiple sclerosis. This CDR3 comprises 14 residues. Germline lookup yields CDR1 SGHTA and CDR2 FQGTGA. V was clipped by 4 bases and J by 7 bases; unmatched bases: 4. The table came from immunoSEQ multiplex PCR; TCRdb's copy has only in-frame clones and leaves some out. The repertoire consists of about 38,000 clones, with 85% to 90% occurring once and the leading ten covering around 7.2%. The specimen comprised CD8+ T cells from peripheral blood mononuclear cells, sampled in the third trimester of pregnancy. The V gene is TRBV7-3, the J gene TRBJ1-6; 7 positions agree with TRBD1. The origin of this receptor is a female donor with multiple sclerosis, enrolled in a pregnancy study. As DNA, the CDR3 is TGTGCCAGCAGCTCCACAGGGGCCAATTCACCCCTCCACTTT. It yields the protein CASSSTGANSPLHF.